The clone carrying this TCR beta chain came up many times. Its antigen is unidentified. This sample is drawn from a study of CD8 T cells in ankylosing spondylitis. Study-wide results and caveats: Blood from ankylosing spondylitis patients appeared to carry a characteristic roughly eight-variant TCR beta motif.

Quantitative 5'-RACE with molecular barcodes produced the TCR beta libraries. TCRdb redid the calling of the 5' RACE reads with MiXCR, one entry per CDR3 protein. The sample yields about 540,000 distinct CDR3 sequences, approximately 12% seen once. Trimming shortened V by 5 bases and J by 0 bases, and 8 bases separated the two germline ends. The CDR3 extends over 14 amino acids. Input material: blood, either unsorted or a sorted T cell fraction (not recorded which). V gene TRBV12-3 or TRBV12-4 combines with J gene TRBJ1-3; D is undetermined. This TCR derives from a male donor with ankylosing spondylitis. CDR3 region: CASSLGYSGNTIYF. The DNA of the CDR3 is TGTGCCAGCAGTCTGGGGTACTCTGGAAACACCATATATTTT.